This entry is about one T cell receptor (beta chain). No antigen is known for it. This CDR3 spans 14 amino acids. The V gene lost 0 bases and the J gene lost 4 bases, with 8 bases spanning the gap. The germline V gene has CDR1 SGHRS and CDR2 YFSETQ. The sample originates from a study of immune evolution from preneoplasia to lung adenocarcinoma. General study results and limits: Normal lung had the highest top T cell clone frequencies.

Some clones are missing from TCRdb's copy, which holds only in-frame ones; the method was immunoSEQ multiplex PCR. The table shows around 7,000 clones, with more than 75% occurring only once. V is TRBV5-1 and J is TRBJ2-4; D is unresolved. The sequencing sample was made of FFPE adjacent normal lung tissue. The sequence derives from a person between 55 and 80 years old with lung adenocarcinoma. The CDR3 sequence: CASSLDEAKNIQYF. For the CDR3, the DNA is TGCGCCAGCAGCTTGGACGAGGCGAAAAACATTCAGTACTTC.